The 18 T cell receptor beta chains below come from one sample, sequenced in a study of OX40 agonist ivuxolimab in advanced cancers. Library preparation used the immunoSEQ multiplex PCR assay. Sourced from immuneACCESS, this table was stored by TCRdb with only in-frame sequences that have V and J called. A share of the clones is absent; for the studies checked, an unresolved V gene accounts for under half, and the remainder has no known explanation. The sample includes tens of thousands of clones, with 89% observed a single time. The ten largest clonotypes hold about 9% of the sample. The source material was CD4+ or CD8+ T cells sorted from blood, sampled in a trial of the OX40 agonist ivuxolimab. Source of these receptors: an adult with an advanced solid tumor such as melanoma, head and neck, liver or kidney cancer.

This sequence joins TRBV7-2 and TRBJ2-1; TRBD2 matches 11 bases. The junction had 3 bases not matched to a gene; V was cut back by 5 bases and J by 3 bases. This CDR3 is 15 amino acids long. CDR1 is SGHTA, CDR2 FQGNSA, per germline. The CDR3 nucleotides are TGTGCCAGCAGCATCACTAGCGGGGGCTACAATGAGCAGTTCTTC. Encoded protein: CASSITSGGYNEQFF.

As for this clone: The sample contains more than one DNA sequence encoding this CDR3. The V gene is TRBV11-3, the J gene TRBJ2-7; 7 bases match TRBD2. The germline CDR1 and CDR2 sequences are SGHNT and YENEEA. Unmatched junction bases numbered 11, after V lost 5 bases and J lost 4 bases. CDR3 length: 15 amino acids. CDR3 in amino acids: CASSQRAGAEYEQYF. CDR3 coding DNA: TGTGCCAGCAGCCAGCGGGCGGGAGCAGAGTACGAGCAGTACTTC.

This chain links TRBV7-2 with TRBJ1-2, with unresolved D. The V gene lost 0 bases and the J gene lost 4 bases, with 3 bases spanning the gap. From germline, CDR1 is SGHTA and CDR2 FQGNSA. The CDR3 covers 12 residues. The CDR3 reads CASSLASYGYTF. The CDR3 bases are TGTGCCAGCAGCTTAGCCAGCTATGGCTACACCTTC.

This chain joins TRBV5-6 and TRBJ2-7; D possibly matches TRBD1 or TRBD2 (5 bases each). Looked up from germline, CDR1 is SGHDT and CDR2 is YYEEEE. V gave up 2 bases and J gave up 0 bases, with 15 bases separating them. This CDR3 spans 16 amino acids. The chain's CDR3 is CASSFLGPGTSYEQYF. In DNA form, the CDR3 reads TGTGCCAGCAGCTTCCTAGGGCCAGGGACCTCCTACGAGCAGTACTTC.

The chain carries TRBV6-6 and TRBJ1-5, with a possible D match to TRBD1 (6 bases). Per germline, CDR1 MNHNY and CDR2 SVGAGI (reference sequence). There are 14 residues in the CDR3. V was pared by 1 base and J by 4 bases, with 8 bases between. Here the CDR3 DNA reads TGTGCCAGCAGTTACTGGGACAAAAATCAGCCCCAGCATTTT. It encodes CASSYWDKNQPQHF.

The chain is built from TRBV28 and TRBJ2-7; D assignment may be TRBD1 or TRBD2 (5 bases each). Between the trimmed V and J ends, which lost 3 bases and 3 bases, there was a span of 9 bases. There are 13 residues in the CDR3. CDR1 MDHEN and CDR2 SYDVKM come from the germline V gene. DNA of the CDR3: TGTGCCAGCAGTTTGCGAGGGGTCTACGAGCAGTACTTC. It encodes CASSLRGVYEQYF.

In DNA form, the CDR3 reads TGTGCCAGCAGTCGGCGGGGCTACTATGGCTACACCTTC. It translates to CASSRRGYYGYTF. V is TRBV6-6 and J is TRBJ1-2; D may be TRBD1 (5 bases). Trimming pared 5 bases from V and 3 bases from J, leaving 10 bases between. The V gene's germline CDR1 is MNHNY and CDR2 SVGAGI (reference sequence). CDR3 length equals 13 residues.

The gene calls are TRBV2 and TRBJ1-1; D ambiguous. This CDR3 comprises 14 residues. The germline V gene has CDR1 SNHLY and CDR2 FYNNEI. V was clipped by 4 bases and J by 1 base, with 10 bases between them. CDR3 in DNA: TGTGCCAGCAGTGTAAGGGCTACGAACACTGAAGCTTTCTTT. Its translation is CASSVRATNTEAFF.

The chain joins TRBV11-3 to TRBJ2-3, with D possibly TRBD2 on 5 matching bases. The CDR3 runs to 16 residues. Per the germline V gene, CDR1 is SGHNT and CDR2 is YENEEA. Trimming cost V 1 base and J 3 bases, with 14 bases left between them. In DNA form, the CDR3 reads TGTGCCAGCAGCTTAGCCGGACTGGCGGAAACAGATACGCAGTATTTT. Encoded protein: CASSLAGLAETDTQYF.

This rearrangement joins TRBV5-6 to TRBJ2-3; 7 nucleotides line up with TRBD2. The length of the CDR3 is 12 residues. CDR1 SGHDT and CDR2 YYEEEE come from the germline V gene. The J segment lost 5 bases and the V segment lost 3 bases, leaving 0 bases of the junction unmatched. CDR3 nucleotide sequence: TGTGCCAGCAGCTGGGGGGGAGATACGCAGTATTTT. As protein: CASSWGGDTQYF.

In this sample, this clone turned up once. The chain joins TRBV7-2 to TRBJ2-3; 9 bases agree with TRBD2. CDR1 and CDR2 from the germline V gene are SGHTA and FQGNSA. V shed 1 base, J shed 11 bases, and the junction held 4 bases outside the gene matches. CDR3 length: 13 residues. As DNA, the CDR3 is TGTGCCAGCAGCTTAGTAGCGGGAGCAAGGCAGTATTTT. Residues: CASSLVAGARQYF. Together with reference TRBV7-2 and TRBJ2-3, the CDR3 gives the full variable domain: GAGVSQSPSNKVTEKGKDVELRCDPISGHTALYWYRQSLGQGLEFLIYFQGNSAPDKSGLPSDRFSAERTGGSVSTLTIQRTQQEDSAVYLCASSLVAGARQYFGPGTRLTVL.

The chain joins TRBV15 to TRBJ2-1; unclear D gene. Trimming pared 0 bases from V and 6 bases from J, leaving 9 bases between. The germline CDR1 and CDR2 sequences are LNHNV and YYDKDF (reference sequence). The CDR3 loop spans 14 amino acids. The CDR3 bases are TGTGCCACCAGCAGAGATAGGGTCGTCAATGAGCAGTTCTTC. Translated, it gives CATSRDRVVNEQFF.

The table lists this clone with a count of one. The chain links TRBV5-1 to TRBJ2-2; 9 nucleotides align to TRBD1. Losses at the gene ends were 3 bases for V and 7 bases for J; bases not matched to a gene: 13. Germline V gene sequence: CDR1 SGHRS, CDR2 YFSETQ. The length of the CDR3 is 17 residues. CDR3 sequence reads: CASSYTHPGQGVGELFF. CDR3 DNA sequence: TGCGCCAGCAGCTACACACATCCGGGACAGGGTGTCGGGGAGCTGTTTTTT. Filled out from reference TRBV5-1 and TRBJ2-2, the complete variable domain reads KAGVTQTPRYLIKTRGQQVTLSCSPISGHRSVSWYQQTPGQGLQFLFEYFSETQRNKGNFPGRFSGRQFSNSRSEMNVSTLELGDSALYLCASSYTHPGQGVGELFFGEGSRLTVL.

This clone was detected once. The CDR3 nucleotides are TGCAGCGTCAACACGAGAGGAGTGGAGACCCAGTACTTC. Translation gives CSVNTRGVETQYF. The gene calls are TRBV29-1 and TRBJ2-5; no reliable D call. V dropped 6 bases and J dropped 5 bases, with 16 bases sitting between them. The CDR3 covers 13 residues. CDR1 and CDR2 from the germline V gene are SQVTM and ANQGSEA.

About this clone itself: At one end, the junction sequence differs from germline, possibly due to a read error. The chain employs TRBV13 and TRBJ2-2; D gene uncertain. Looked up from germline, CDR1 is PRHDT and CDR2 is FYEKMQ (reference sequence). This CDR3 is built from 13 residues. Written as DNA, the CDR3 is TGTGCCAGCAGCGTAGGATTCGGCGGGGAGCTGTTTTTT. As protein: CASSVGFGGELFF.

The chain carries TRBV2 and TRBJ2-7; a possible D gene is TRBD1 (5 bases). Germline CDR1 and CDR2: SNHLY and FYNNEI. Trimming shortened V by 3 bases and J by 2 bases, and 8 bases separated the two germline ends. The CDR3 is 13 residues long. CDR3 residues: CASSESTAYEQYF. The CDR3 DNA reads TGTGCCAGCAGTGAGTCGACAGCCTACGAGCAGTACTTC.

The chain couples TRBV12-5 to TRBJ2-3; unclear D gene. This CDR3 contains 12 residues. Between the trimmed V and J ends, which lost 6 bases and 6 bases, there was a span of 10 bases. Germline V gene data show CDR1 as LGHNT and CDR2 as FRNRAP. CDR3 coding DNA: TGTGCTAGTGGCCGCGACCCCGATACGCAGTATTTT. It encodes CASGRDPDTQYF.

V and J are TRBV7-9 and TRBJ2-3; TRBD1 agrees at 11 bases. CDR3 size: 18 residues. The trim removed 3 bases at V and 2 bases at J, leaving 10 bases unmatched. From germline, CDR1 is SEHNR and CDR2 FQNEAQ (reference sequence). CDR3 residues: CASSFQPGQGGTTDTQYF. As DNA, the CDR3 is TGTGCCAGCAGCTTCCAGCCGGGACAGGGGGGAACCACAGATACGCAGTATTTT.